This T cell receptor beta chain is from a study of blood T cell repertoires in COVID-19. About the study: The cDNA or gDNA used as material had been derived from T cells, B-cell-depleted T cells, or PBMCs.

This CDR3 spans 14 amino acids. V was trimmed by 3 bases and J by 9 bases, leaving 12 bases between them. CDR1 and CDR2 from the germline V gene are MNHEY and SMNVEV (reference sequence). Repertoires were generated with immunoSEQ multiplex PCR, while TCRdb's copy carries only in-frame clones and drops some. The table lists roughly 120,000 clones, around 77% of them singletons. V is TRBV27 and J is TRBJ1-6, with D perhaps TRBD1 (5 bases). The TCR comes from a human donor in a cohort sampled during active COVID-19. Sequenced input: peripheral blood. The DNA for the CDR3 is TGTGCCAGCAGTTTTTTGCAGGGAGGTTCACCCCTCCACTTT. This sequence encodes CASSFLQGGSPLHF.